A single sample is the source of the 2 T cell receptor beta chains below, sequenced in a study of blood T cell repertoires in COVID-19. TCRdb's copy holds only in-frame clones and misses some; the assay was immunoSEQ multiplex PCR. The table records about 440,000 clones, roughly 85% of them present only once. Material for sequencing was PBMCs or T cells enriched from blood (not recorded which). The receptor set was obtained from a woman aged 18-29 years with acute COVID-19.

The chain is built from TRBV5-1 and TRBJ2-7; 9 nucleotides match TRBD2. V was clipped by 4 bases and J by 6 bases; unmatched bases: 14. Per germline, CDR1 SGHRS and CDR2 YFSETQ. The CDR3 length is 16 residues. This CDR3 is CASSNPLRREGGEQYF. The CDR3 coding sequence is TGCGCCAGCAGCAATCCTCTTAGGCGGGAGGGAGGCGAGCAGTACTTC.

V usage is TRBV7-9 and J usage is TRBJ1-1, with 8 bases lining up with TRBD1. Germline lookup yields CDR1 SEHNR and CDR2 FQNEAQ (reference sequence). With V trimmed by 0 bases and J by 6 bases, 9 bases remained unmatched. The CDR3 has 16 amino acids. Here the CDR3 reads CASSLAGQGRFAEAFF. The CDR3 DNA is TGTGCCAGCAGCTTAGCAGGACAGGGTCGCTTCGCTGAAGCTTTCTTT.